This T cell receptor (beta chain) was identified in a study of cytomegalovirus exposure and HLA in healthy donors. The study ran its PCR with 60 Vbeta and 13 Jbeta primers. Sequencing used immunoSEQ multiplex PCR; TCRdb keeps in-frame clones, though not all of them. The sample has fewer than 90,000 clones, around four fifths seen once. This clone was detected a few times. Looked up from germline, CDR1 is SGHTA and CDR2 is FQGTGA. V dropped 1 base and J dropped 5 bases, with 12 bases sitting between them. This CDR3 has 14 residues. The material sequenced was PBMCs. The clonotype comes from a male donor in good health and CMV-seronegative. This rearrangement joins TRBV7-3 to TRBJ2-7, with D tentatively TRBD1 (5 bases). CDR3 nucleotide sequence: TGTGCCAGCAGCTTAAGTATACAGGCAGACGAGCAGTACTTC. The encoded protein is CASSLSIQADEQYF.